The present T cell receptor (beta chain) was sequenced within a study of blood T cell repertoires in COVID-19. TCRdb keeps only in-frame clones here, not all; method: immunoSEQ multiplex PCR. The repertoire holds over 150,000 clones, with roughly 90% as singletons. Trimming removed 2 bases from V and 0 bases from J, with 11 bases in between. The CDR3 contains 16 residues. The germline V gene has CDR1 KGHSH and CDR2 LQKENI. The origin of this receptor is a woman aged 55-75 years who had recovered from COVID-19. The sample was peripheral blood. The rearrangement joins TRBV18 to TRBJ2-1; D may be TRBD2 (6 bases). The CDR3 loop is CASSPAGWSSYNEQFF. CDR3 coding DNA: TGTGCCAGCTCACCAGCGGGGTGGAGCTCCTACAATGAGCAGTTCTTC.